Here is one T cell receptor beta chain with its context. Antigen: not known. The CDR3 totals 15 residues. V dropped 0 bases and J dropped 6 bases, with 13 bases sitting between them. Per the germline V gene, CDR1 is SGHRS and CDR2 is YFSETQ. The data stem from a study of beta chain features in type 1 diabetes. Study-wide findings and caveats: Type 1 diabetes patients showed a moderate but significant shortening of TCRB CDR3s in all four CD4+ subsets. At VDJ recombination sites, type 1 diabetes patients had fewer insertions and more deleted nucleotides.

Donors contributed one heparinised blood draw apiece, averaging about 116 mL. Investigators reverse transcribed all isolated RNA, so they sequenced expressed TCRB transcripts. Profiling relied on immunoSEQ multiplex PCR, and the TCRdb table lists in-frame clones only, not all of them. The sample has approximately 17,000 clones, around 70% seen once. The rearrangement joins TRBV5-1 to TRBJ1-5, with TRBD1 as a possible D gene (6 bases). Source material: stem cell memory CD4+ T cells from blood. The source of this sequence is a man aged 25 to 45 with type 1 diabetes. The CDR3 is CASSLAGAVGQPQHF. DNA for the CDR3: TGCGCCAGCAGCTTGGCAGGGGCGGTGGGTCAGCCCCAGCATTTT.